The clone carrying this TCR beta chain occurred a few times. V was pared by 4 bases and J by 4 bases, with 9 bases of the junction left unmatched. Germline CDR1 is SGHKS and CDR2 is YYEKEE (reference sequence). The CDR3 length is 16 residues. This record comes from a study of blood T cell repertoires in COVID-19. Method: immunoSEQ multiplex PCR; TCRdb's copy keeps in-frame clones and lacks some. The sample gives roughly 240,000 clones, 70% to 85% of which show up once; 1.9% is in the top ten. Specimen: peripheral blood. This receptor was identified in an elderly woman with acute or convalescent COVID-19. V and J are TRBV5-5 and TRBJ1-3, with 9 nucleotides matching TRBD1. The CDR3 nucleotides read TGTGCCAGCAGCACAATACAGGGGGCGACGGGAAACACCATATATTTT. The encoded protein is CASSTIQGATGNTIYF.